The 19 T cell receptor beta chains below all came from one sample that was sequenced in a study of blood T cell repertoires in COVID-19 (TCRdb year 2020). Preparation of the library involved the immunoSEQ multiplex PCR assay. TCRdb limited this immuneACCESS table to in-frame rearrangements with V and J called. A share of clones is missing; checked studies link under half to unresolved V genes, and the rest is unexplained. Here the sample has 130,000 to 150,000 clones; about four fifths occur a single time. Of the sample, roughly 8.3% is held by the ten largest clones. Sequencing input: peripheral blood. The source is a woman older than 75 in a cohort sampled during active or convalescent COVID-19.

The gene calls are TRBV19 and TRBJ1-4; D remains unclear. Trimming removed 2 bases at V and 0 bases at J, with 7 bases between. Germline V gene sequence: CDR1 LNHDA, CDR2 SQIVND (reference sequence). CDR3 length: 15 amino acids. CDR3 bases: TGTGCCAGTAGTATACAGGTGGCAACTAATGAAAAACTGTTTTTT. Residues: CASSIQVATNEKLFF.

V gene TRBV6-5 combines with J gene TRBJ1-2; 10 positions match TRBD1. Germline V gene lookup returns CDR1 MNHEY and CDR2 SVGAGI. J lost 0 bases, V lost 6 bases, and 4 bases had no gene match. The CDR3 contains 15 residues. The CDR3 nucleotides read TGTGCCAGCAGACTTGACAGGGGGCCTAACTATGGCTACACCTTC. It translates to CASRLDRGPNYGYTF.

In its sample, this clone was seen once. The rearrangement links TRBV2 to TRBJ2-5, with TRBD2 matching over 7 bases. V trimming: 5 bases; J trimming: 4 bases; junction bases outside the gene matches: 4. CDR1 SNHLY and CDR2 FYNNEI come from the germline V gene. CDR3 length: 13 residues. The chain's CDR3 is CASSPGTTETQYF. The CDR3 DNA reads TGTGCCAGCAGTCCGGGGACTACAGAGACCCAGTACTTC.

This clone was recorded only once. The genes are TRBV19 and TRBJ1-2, with D perhaps TRBD1 (5 bases). The germline V and J ends were trimmed by 0 bases and 2 bases, with 13 bases remaining between them. The CDR3 totals 16 residues. Germline loops: CDR1 LNHDA, CDR2 SQIVND (reference sequence). CDR3 coding DNA: TGTGCCAGTAGTATAGATGGATGGGGGGACAACTATGGCTACACCTTC. Its protein product is CASSIDGWGDNYGYTF.

This clone was recorded once. V usage is TRBV5-1 and J usage is TRBJ2-6, with a weak D call TRBD2 (6 bases). Germline V gene lookup returns CDR1 SGHRS and CDR2 YFSETQ. V was trimmed by 2 bases and J by 2 bases, leaving 8 bases between them. The CDR3 runs 15 residues. CDR3 nucleotides: TGCGCCAGCAGCTTCTGGGGGGCTGGGGCCAACGTCCTGACTTTC. Its translation is CASSFWGAGANVLTF.

The chain couples TRBV7-9 to TRBJ1-1; 9 nucleotides line up with TRBD1. Germline lookup yields CDR1 SEHNR and CDR2 FQNEAQ (reference sequence). The CDR3 runs 14 residues. V shed 5 bases and J 4 bases; nucleotides not matched to a gene: 5. CDR3 sequence: CASSRRDRATEAFF. The CDR3 DNA reads as TGTGCCAGCAGCCGCCGGGACAGGGCCACTGAAGCTTTCTTT.

This chain uses TRBV7-3 with TRBJ2-5; D might be TRBD2 (6 bases). With 0 bases removed from V and 2 bases from J, the gap between germline ends came to 7 bases. Germline CDR1 SGHTA, CDR2 FQGTGA. This CDR3 region has 14 residues. This CDR3 reads CASSLTSGQETQYF. The CDR3 nucleotides are TGTGCCAGCAGCTTAACTAGCGGACAAGAGACCCAGTACTTC.

This clone has only one observation. V usage is TRBV5-8 and J usage is TRBJ1-2, with 8 bases that match TRBD1. Germline CDR1 reads SGHTS; CDR2 reads YDEGEE. The CDR3 loop spans 17 amino acids. Unmatched junction bases numbered 16, after V lost 5 bases and J lost 4 bases. The CDR3 sequence is CASSIPGQVLGVYGYTF. The CDR3 DNA follows: TGTGCCAGCAGTATCCCGGGACAGGTTTTAGGGGTCTATGGCTACACCTTC.

The chain recombines TRBV5-1 with TRBJ2-3; possible D gene TRBD2, 5 bases. Trimming pared 2 bases from V and 4 bases from J, leaving 8 bases between. Per the germline V gene, CDR1 is SGHRS and CDR2 is YFSETQ. CDR3 length: 13 residues. This CDR3 reads CASSLGSPDTQYF. DNA for the CDR3: TGCGCCAGCAGCTTAGGGAGCCCAGATACGCAGTATTTT.

The chain recombines TRBV7-9 with TRBJ2-7, with a tentative D call TRBD1 (6 bases). Trimming pared 6 bases from V and 6 bases from J, leaving 12 bases between. This CDR3 is built from 12 residues. In germline, CDR1 is SEHNR, CDR2 FQNEAQ (reference sequence). CDR3 residues: CASRGASLEQYF. In nucleotides, the CDR3 is TGTGCCAGCAGGGGGGCGTCCCTCGAGCAGTACTTC.

J is TRBJ2-5 and V is TRBV7-2; possibly TRBD1 for D (5 bases). From germline, CDR1 is SGHTA and CDR2 FQGNSA. The V gene lost 3 bases and the J gene lost 4 bases, with 12 bases spanning the gap. The CDR3 length is 14 residues. The CDR3 coding sequence is TGTGCCAGCAGCTTCGGCAGGGTAGGAGAGACCCAGTACTTC. It specifies CASSFGRVGETQYF.

The CDR3 is CASSLNGQGFYGYTF. In DNA form, the CDR3 reads TGCGCCAGCAGCTTGAATGGACAGGGTTTTTATGGCTACACCTTC. The chain is built from TRBV5-1 and TRBJ1-2, with 8 bases that match TRBD1. The germline V gene has CDR1 SGHRS and CDR2 YFSETQ. V trimming: 1 base; J trimming: 5 bases; junction bases outside the gene matches: 7. The CDR3 spans 15 residues.

The V gene is TRBV5-1, the J gene TRBJ2-4, with a possible D match to TRBD2 (6 bases). The CDR3 has 15 amino acids. Germline V CDR1 and CDR2: SGHRS, YFSETQ. V was clipped by 4 bases and J by 10 bases, with 21 bases between them. The CDR3 reads CASSPHNDPRGIQYF. The CDR3 DNA reads as TGCGCCAGCAGCCCCCATAATGATCCCCGGGGGATTCAGTACTTC.

With respect to this clone: No conserved phenylalanine or tryptophan ends this CDR3, so it is likely a read error. The DNA is left out, because the CDR3 cannot be placed on it with certainty; the CDR3 is given as TCRdb lists it. The chain couples TRBV10-1 to TRBJ2-7; no DNA check was done on the table's D call, TRBD2. Germline V CDR1 and CDR2: WNHNN, SYGVQD (reference sequence). The CDR3 extends over 11 residues, inclusive of both ends. CDR3 protein: CASSPGGTPLG.

The chain links TRBV5-6 to TRBJ1-4; the match to TRBD1 covers 10 bases. The ends lost 2 bases at V and 3 bases at J; junction bases unmatched: 10. The CDR3 is 18 residues long. CDR1 is SGHDT and CDR2 is YYEEEE in the germline V gene. The CDR3 loop is CASSFLSGQGSSNEKLFF. DNA for the CDR3: TGTGCCAGCAGCTTTTTATCGGGACAGGGGTCGTCTAATGAAAAACTGTTTTTT.

This chain links TRBV2 with TRBJ2-7; D is undetermined. V was shortened by 2 bases and J by 3 bases, with 2 bases between the two germline ends. This CDR3 has 11 amino acids. Germline-derived CDR1 and CDR2 are SNHLY and FYNNEI. The CDR3 spells CASSEHYEQYF. CDR3 DNA sequence: TGTGCCAGCAGTGAACACTACGAGCAGTACTTC. Full variable domain (remainder filled in from reference TRBV2 and TRBJ2-7): EPEVTQTPSHQVTQMGQEVILRCVPISNHLYFYWYRQILGQKVEFLVSFYNNEISEKSEIFDDQFSVERPDGSNFTLKIRSTKLEDSAMYFCASSEHYEQYFGPGTRLTVT.

In this sample, this clone turned up a few times. The CDR3 region is CASSADRGNYGYTF. DNA of the CDR3: TGTGCCAGCAGCGCTGACAGGGGAAACTATGGCTACACCTTC. V gene TRBV5-6 combines with J gene TRBJ1-2; 8 nucleotides match TRBD1. This CDR3 contains 14 residues. Germline V gives CDR1 SGHDT, CDR2 YYEEEE. J was trimmed by 2 bases and V by 4 bases; bases with no gene match: 4.

The chain employs TRBV7-8 and TRBJ1-1, with D possibly matching TRBD1 (5 bases). Germline V gene data show CDR1 as SGHVS and CDR2 as FQNEAQ. The CDR3 is made up of 15 amino acids. Deletions cut 2 bases from V and 3 bases from J, with 13 bases between. Here the CDR3 DNA reads TGTGCCAGCAGCTTACCTTTTGGGGGGGACACTGAAGCTTTCTTT. Translated, it gives CASSLPFGGDTEAFF.

The chain is built from TRBV7-2 and TRBJ2-3; TRBD1 matches at 7 bases. In germline, CDR1 is SGHTA, CDR2 FQGNSA. This CDR3 has 15 residues. V was pared by 5 bases and J by 2 bases, with 7 bases of the junction left unmatched. CDR3 in DNA: TGTGCCAGCAGCCCTCGGACAGGATTCACAGATACGCAGTATTTT. It specifies CASSPRTGFTDTQYF.